The 11 T cell receptor beta chains below come from one sample, sequenced in a study of blood T cell repertoires in COVID-19. The data were produced by immunoSEQ multiplex PCR, yet TCRdb's version contains in-frame clones alone and is incomplete. Among 70,000 to 95,000 clones listed, roughly 95% were seen once. Material: peripheral blood. The source is a human donor with active COVID-19. The donor label of this sample is uncertain.

This sequence joins TRBV27 and TRBJ2-3, with TRBD1 as a possible D gene (6 bases). Per the germline V gene, CDR1 is MNHEY and CDR2 is SMNVEV (reference sequence). The CDR3 length is 17 residues. V lost 5 bases, J lost 0 bases, and 18 bases lay in between. The CDR3 spells CASSKALVGGSTDTQYF. The DNA of the CDR3 is TGTGCCAGCAGTAAGGCACTAGTAGGGGGTAGCACAGATACGCAGTATTTT.

This clone occurred once. V usage is TRBV11-2 and J usage is TRBJ2-7; the D gene is possibly TRBD1 (6 bases). Trimming stripped 3 bases from V and 0 bases from J, with 12 bases between. The CDR3 is 15 residues long. Germline V gene sequence: CDR1 SGHAT, CDR2 FQNNGV. CDR3 DNA: TGTGCCAGCAGCTTCAGGGGCCCCAGCTCCTACGAGCAGTACTTC. Its protein product is CASSFRGPSSYEQYF.

V is TRBV7-2 and J is TRBJ2-7; 7 positions match TRBD2. The CDR3 sequence is 15 residues long. V trimming: 1 base; J trimming: 0 bases; junction bases outside the gene matches: 3. Germline V lookup: CDR1 SGHTA, CDR2 FQGNSA. This CDR3 is CASSLVGGSSYEQYF. CDR3 nucleotide sequence: TGTGCCAGCAGCTTAGTTGGCGGGAGCTCCTACGAGCAGTACTTC. The full variable domain, its missing parts supplied by reference TRBV7-2 and TRBJ2-7, is GAGVSQSPSNKVTEKGKDVELRCDPISGHTALYWYRQSLGQGLEFLIYFQGNSAPDKSGLPSDRFSAERTGGSVSTLTIQRTQQEDSAVYLCASSLVGGSSYEQYFGPGTRLTVT.

The rearrangement links TRBV6-2 or TRBV6-3 to TRBJ2-7, with 7 nucleotides matching TRBD1. Germline V gives CDR1 MNHEY, CDR2 SVGEGT. The ends lost 5 bases at V and 2 bases at J; junction bases unmatched: 6. CDR3 size: 14 residues. The CDR3 DNA sequence: TGTGCCAGCAGTCCCCGGGACAGTACCTACGAGCAGTACTTC. Translated: CASSPRDSTYEQYF.

This chain uses TRBV28 with TRBJ2-7; 9 bases align to TRBD1. Germline V gives CDR1 MDHEN, CDR2 SYDVKM. The CDR3 spans 15 residues. The V gene end was trimmed by 4 bases and the J gene end by 0 bases; junction bases not matched to a gene: 4. The CDR3 is CASSWTGVSSYEQYF. CDR3 nucleotides: TGTGCCAGCAGTTGGACAGGGGTAAGCTCCTACGAGCAGTACTTC.

V usage is TRBV7-2 and J usage is TRBJ1-1; no clear D. The CDR3 totals 14 residues. Germline-derived CDR1 and CDR2 are SGHTA and FQGNSA. Trimming shortened V by 1 base and J by 1 base, and 7 bases separated the two germline ends. The CDR3 DNA sequence: TGTGCCAGCAGCTTAGAGAAGCGGAACACTGAAGCTTTCTTT. It translates to CASSLEKRNTEAFF.

The V call is TRBV12-3 or TRBV12-4, the J call TRBJ1-2, with 7 bases that match TRBD1. V gave up 4 bases and J gave up 4 bases; unmatched junction bases: 3. This CDR3 contains 13 residues. In DNA, the CDR3 is TGTGCCAGCAGTTGGGACAGTTCCTATGGCTACACCTTC. Amino acids: CASSWDSSYGYTF.

The rearrangement joins TRBV5-1 to TRBJ1-1, with 10 bases aligning to TRBD1. J was trimmed by 6 bases and V by 1 base; bases with no gene match: 9. The CDR3 runs to 16 residues. The germline gives CDR1 SGHRS, CDR2 YFSETQ. The CDR3 spells CASSLSGDRGGSEAFF. The CDR3 bases are TGCGCCAGCAGCTTGTCCGGGGACAGGGGAGGATCTGAAGCTTTCTTT.

This chain uses TRBV14 with TRBJ1-6; no reliable D call. Trimming took off 1 base at V and 2 bases at J, with 15 bases between the two ends. Germline V gene sequence: CDR1 SGHDN, CDR2 FVKESK. The CDR3 sequence is 18 residues long. CDR3 sequence reads: CASSQGRFPDAYNSPLHF. DNA for the CDR3: TGTGCCAGCAGCCAAGGGAGGTTTCCCGACGCCTATAATTCACCCCTCCACTTT.

The rearrangement uses TRBV2 and TRBJ2-4, with a weak D call TRBD1 (6 bases). V lost 6 bases and J lost 1, with 10 bases in between. Germline V gene data show CDR1 as SNHLY and CDR2 as FYNNEI. The CDR3 is 14 amino acids. CDR3 nucleotides: TGTGCCAGCAGGAACAGGGAGGCCAAAAACATTCAGTACTTC. Translated: CASRNREAKNIQYF.

The genes are TRBV5-7 and TRBJ2-1; TRBD1 matches at 10 bases. TRBV5-7 is treated as an ORF (open reading frame) with a function not yet certain. Trimming at V came to 4 bases and at J to 4 bases, leaving 5 bases not matched to a gene. The CDR3 has 15 amino acids. CDR3 sequence reads: CASSGAGQGYNEQFF. Written as DNA, the CDR3 is TGTGCCAGCAGCGGCGCGGGACAGGGGTACAATGAGCAGTTCTTC.